These T cell receptor beta chains were read from a single sample in a study of cytomegalovirus exposure and HLA in healthy donors. TCRdb keeps only in-frame clones here, not all; method: immunoSEQ multiplex PCR. Seen in this sample are 100,000 to 150,000 clones; the ten most common clones hold over 1.5%. Sequenced sample: PBMCs. Every receptor here comes from a man between 18 and 29 years old in good health and CMV-seronegative. CDR3s include the opening cysteine and the closing phenylalanine or tryptophan. The order of the fields is D gene, J gene, V gene, CDR3 DNA, CDR3 protein. A D gene is named only where the DNA matches it firmly.

TRBD2 TRBJ2-7 TRBV11-3 TGTGCCAGCAGCCTAGCGGGAGGGGACGAGCAGTACTTC CASSLAGGDEQYF
TRBD1 TRBJ1-1 TRBV14 TGTGCCAGCAGCCGGGGGACAGGGTCCGACCTAAACACTGAAGCTTTCTTT CASSRGTGSDLNTEAFF
TRBD2 TRBJ2-7 TRBV5-4 TGTGCCAGCAGCTCCCGGGAGGGAAGCCCCTACGAGCAGTACTTC CASSSREGSPYEQYF
. TRBJ1-1 TRBV7-9 TGTGCCAGCAGCTTCTCTGGAGTGAACACTGAAGCTTTCTTT CASSFSGVNTEAFF
. TRBJ1-2 TRBV14 TGTGCCAGCAGCCAAGACCTGGACAGTTTTAACTATGGCTACACCTTC CASSQDLDSFNYGYTF
TRBD2 TRBJ2-7 TRBV10-3 TGTGCCATCAGAGGGGCCTCCCGGCTAGCGGGGGGTTTCTACGAGCAGTACTTC CAIRGASRLAGGFYEQYF
. TRBJ2-7 TRBV28 TGTGCCAGCAGGAAGATCAGGGGCCTCGTCGAGCAGTACTTC CASRKIRGLVEQYF
. TRBJ2-7 TRBV6-5 TGTGCCAGCAGTTACTCGAGTGCCAGGTCGGCCTACGAGCAGTACTTC CASSYSSARSAYEQYF
. TRBJ2-5 TRBV7-6 TGTGCCAGCAGCTTCCGAGGGGGGGCAGAGACCCAGTACTTC CASSFRGGAETQYF
. TRBJ1-5 TRBV10-3 TGTGCCATCAGTGAATCAGGCAATCAGCCCCAGCATTTT CAISESGNQPQHF